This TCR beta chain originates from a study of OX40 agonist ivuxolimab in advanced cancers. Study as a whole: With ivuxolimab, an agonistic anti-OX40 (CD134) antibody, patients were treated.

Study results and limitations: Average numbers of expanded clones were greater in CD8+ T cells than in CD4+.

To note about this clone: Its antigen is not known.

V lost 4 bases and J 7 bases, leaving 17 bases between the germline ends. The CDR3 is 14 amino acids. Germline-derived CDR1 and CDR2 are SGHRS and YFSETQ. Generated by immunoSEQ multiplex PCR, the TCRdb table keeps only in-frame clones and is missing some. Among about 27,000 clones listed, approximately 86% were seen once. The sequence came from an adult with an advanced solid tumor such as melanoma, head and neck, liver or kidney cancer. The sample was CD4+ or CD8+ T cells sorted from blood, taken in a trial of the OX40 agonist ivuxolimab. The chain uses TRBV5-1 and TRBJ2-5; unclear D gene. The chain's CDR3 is CASSPERAEGTQYF. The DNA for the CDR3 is TGCGCCAGCAGCCCCGAAAGGGCGGAAGGGACCCAGTACTTC.